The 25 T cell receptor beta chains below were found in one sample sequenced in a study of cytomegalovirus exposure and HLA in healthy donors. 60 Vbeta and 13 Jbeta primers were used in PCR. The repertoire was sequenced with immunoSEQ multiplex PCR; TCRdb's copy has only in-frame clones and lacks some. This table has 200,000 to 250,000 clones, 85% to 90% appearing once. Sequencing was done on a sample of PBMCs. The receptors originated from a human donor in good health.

CDR3 protein: CASSLQGLGTGELFF. CDR3 coding DNA: TGTGCCAGCAGCTTACAGGGACTAGGTACCGGGGAGCTGTTTTTT. This chain uses TRBV11-2 with TRBJ2-2; 8 bases match TRBD2. The CDR3 has 15 amino acids. Germline loops: CDR1 SGHAT, CDR2 FQNNGV. The J segment lost 5 bases and the V segment lost 2 bases, leaving 4 bases of the junction unmatched.

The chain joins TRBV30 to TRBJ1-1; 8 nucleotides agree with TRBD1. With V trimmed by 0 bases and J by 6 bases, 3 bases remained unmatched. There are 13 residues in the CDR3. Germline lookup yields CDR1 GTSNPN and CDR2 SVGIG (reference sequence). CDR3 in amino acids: CAWSVQGGSEAFF. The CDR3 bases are TGTGCCTGGAGTGTACAGGGGGGCTCTGAAGCTTTCTTT.

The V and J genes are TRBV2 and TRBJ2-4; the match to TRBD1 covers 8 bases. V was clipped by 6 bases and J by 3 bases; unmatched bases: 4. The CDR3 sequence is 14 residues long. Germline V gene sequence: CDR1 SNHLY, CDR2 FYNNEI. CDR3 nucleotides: TGTGCCAGCAGCGCTACAGGGGGCAAAAACATTCAGTACTTC. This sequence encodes CASSATGGKNIQYF.

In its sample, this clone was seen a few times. CDR3 sequence reads: CSARQRTGSFF. As DNA, the CDR3 is TGCAGTGCTAGACAAAGGACAGGGTCTTTCTTT. The chain is built from TRBV20-1 and TRBJ1-1; 8 positions agree with TRBD1. V dropped 2 bases and J dropped 12; count of bases not matched to a gene: 5. CDR3 length equals 11 residues. Germline V gene lookup returns CDR1 DFQATT and CDR2 SNEGSKA (reference sequence).

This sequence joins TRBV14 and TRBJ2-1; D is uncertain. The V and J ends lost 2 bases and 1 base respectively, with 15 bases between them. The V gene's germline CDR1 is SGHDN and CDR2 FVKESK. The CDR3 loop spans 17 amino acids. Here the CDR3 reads CASSQNRYTHSYNEQFF. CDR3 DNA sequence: TGTGCCAGCAGCCAAAATAGATATACCCATTCCTACAATGAGCAGTTCTTC.

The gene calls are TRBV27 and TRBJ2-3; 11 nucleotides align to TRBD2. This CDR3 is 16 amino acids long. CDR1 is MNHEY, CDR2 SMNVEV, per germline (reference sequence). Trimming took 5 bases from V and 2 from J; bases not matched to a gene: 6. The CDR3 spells CASSRASGRPTDTQYF. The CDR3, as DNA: TGTGCCAGCAGTCGCGCTAGCGGGAGGCCCACAGATACGCAGTATTTT.

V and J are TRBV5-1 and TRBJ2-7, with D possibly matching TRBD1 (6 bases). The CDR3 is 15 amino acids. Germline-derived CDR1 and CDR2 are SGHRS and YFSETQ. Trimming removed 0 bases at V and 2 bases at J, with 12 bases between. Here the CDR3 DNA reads TGCGCCAGCAGCTTGGTAGGACAGTCAGCCTACGAGCAGTACTTC. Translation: CASSLVGQSAYEQYF.

This CDR3 is CASSQGLAALPYNEQFF. CDR3 coding DNA: TGTGCCAGCAGCCAAGGCCTAGCGGCTCTACCCTACAATGAGCAGTTCTTC. V usage is TRBV14 and J usage is TRBJ2-1, with 7 bases matching TRBD2. The germline gives CDR1 SGHDN, CDR2 FVKESK. This CDR3 is built from 17 residues. The junction had 8 bases not matched to a gene; V was cut back by 1 base and J by 2 bases.

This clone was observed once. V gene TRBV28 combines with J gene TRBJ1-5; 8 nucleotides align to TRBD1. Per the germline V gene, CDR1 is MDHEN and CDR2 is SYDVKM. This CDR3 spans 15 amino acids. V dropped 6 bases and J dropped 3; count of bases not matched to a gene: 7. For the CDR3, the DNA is TGTGCCAGCAGCTCTTCGGGACAGGTCAATCAGCCCCAGCATTTT. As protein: CASSSSGQVNQPQHF.

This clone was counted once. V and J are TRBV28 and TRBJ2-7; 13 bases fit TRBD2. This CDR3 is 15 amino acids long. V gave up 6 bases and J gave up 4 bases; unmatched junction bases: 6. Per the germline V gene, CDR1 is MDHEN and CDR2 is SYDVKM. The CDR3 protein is CASSLTSGRRYEQYF. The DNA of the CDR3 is TGTGCCAGCAGCCTGACTAGCGGGAGGAGGTACGAGCAGTACTTC.

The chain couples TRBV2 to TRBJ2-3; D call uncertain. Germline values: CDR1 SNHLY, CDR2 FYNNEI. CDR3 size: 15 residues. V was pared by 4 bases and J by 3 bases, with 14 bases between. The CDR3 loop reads CASSAQRVGTDTQYF. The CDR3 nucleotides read TGTGCCAGCAGTGCACAGAGAGTAGGTACAGATACGCAGTATTTT.

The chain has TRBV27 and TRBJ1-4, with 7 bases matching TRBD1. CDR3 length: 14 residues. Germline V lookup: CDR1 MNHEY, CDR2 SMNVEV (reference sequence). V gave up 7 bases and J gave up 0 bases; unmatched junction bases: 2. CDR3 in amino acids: CASKTGTTNEKLFF. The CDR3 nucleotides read TGTGCCAGCAAGACAGGGACAACTAATGAAAAACTGTTTTTT.

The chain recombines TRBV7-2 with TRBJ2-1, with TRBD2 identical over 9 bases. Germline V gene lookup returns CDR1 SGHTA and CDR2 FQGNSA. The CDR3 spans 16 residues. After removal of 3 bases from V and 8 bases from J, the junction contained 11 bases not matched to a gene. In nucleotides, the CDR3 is TGTGCCAGCAGCTTCGGTGGCAGTAGCGGGAGCCATGAGCAGTTCTTC. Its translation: CASSFGGSSGSHEQFF.

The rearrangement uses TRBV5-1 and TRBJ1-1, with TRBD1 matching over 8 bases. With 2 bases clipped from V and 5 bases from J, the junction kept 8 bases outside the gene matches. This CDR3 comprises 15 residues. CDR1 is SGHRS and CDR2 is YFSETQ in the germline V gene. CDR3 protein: CASSFGTGYETEAFF. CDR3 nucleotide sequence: TGCGCCAGCAGCTTTGGGACAGGATATGAAACTGAAGCTTTCTTT.

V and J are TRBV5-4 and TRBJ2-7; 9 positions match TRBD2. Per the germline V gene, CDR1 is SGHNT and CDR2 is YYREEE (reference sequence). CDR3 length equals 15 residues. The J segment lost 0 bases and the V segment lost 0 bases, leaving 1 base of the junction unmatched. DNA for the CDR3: TGTGCCAGCAGCTTGGGCGGGAGGGCCTCCTACGAGCAGTACTTC. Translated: CASSLGGRASYEQYF.

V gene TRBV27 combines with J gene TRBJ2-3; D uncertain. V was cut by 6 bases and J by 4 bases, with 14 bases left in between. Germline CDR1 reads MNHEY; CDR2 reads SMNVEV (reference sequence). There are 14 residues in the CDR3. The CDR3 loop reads CASRVSVLADTQYF. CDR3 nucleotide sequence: TGTGCCAGCAGGGTTTCAGTTCTGGCAGATACGCAGTATTTT.

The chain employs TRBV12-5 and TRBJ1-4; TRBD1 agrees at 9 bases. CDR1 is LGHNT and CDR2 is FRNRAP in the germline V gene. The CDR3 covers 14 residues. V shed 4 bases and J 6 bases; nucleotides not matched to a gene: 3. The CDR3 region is CASGWTGVDEKLFF. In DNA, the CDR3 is TGTGCTAGTGGTTGGACAGGGGTGGATGAAAAACTGTTTTTT.

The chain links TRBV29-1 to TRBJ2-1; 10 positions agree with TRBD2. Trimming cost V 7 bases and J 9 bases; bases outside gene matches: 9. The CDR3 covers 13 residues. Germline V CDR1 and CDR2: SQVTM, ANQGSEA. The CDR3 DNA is TGCAGCGCTGTCACTAGCGGGAACATTGAGCAGTTCTTC. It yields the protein CSAVTSGNIEQFF.

The CDR3 DNA is TGTGCCAGCAGCTCTTGGGGCAGACTGACAGGGGGCTATGGCTACACCTTC. The encoded protein is CASSSWGRLTGGYGYTF. The chain carries TRBV7-9 and TRBJ1-2; 9 bases agree with TRBD1. This CDR3 has 17 residues. J lost 4 bases, V lost 4 bases, and 13 bases had no gene match. Germline V CDR1 and CDR2: SEHNR, FQNEAQ (reference sequence).

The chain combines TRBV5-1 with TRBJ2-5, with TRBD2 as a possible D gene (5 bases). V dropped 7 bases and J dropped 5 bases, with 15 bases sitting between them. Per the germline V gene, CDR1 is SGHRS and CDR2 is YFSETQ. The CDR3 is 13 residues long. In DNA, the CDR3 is TGCGCCAGCGGCGTTTGGAGGTCTGAGACCCAGTACTTC. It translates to CASGVWRSETQYF.

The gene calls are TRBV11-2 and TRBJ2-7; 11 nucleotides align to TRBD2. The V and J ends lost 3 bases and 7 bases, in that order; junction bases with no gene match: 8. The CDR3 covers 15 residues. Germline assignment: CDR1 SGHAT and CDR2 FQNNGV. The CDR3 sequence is CASSFGTSGPAEQYF. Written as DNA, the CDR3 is TGTGCCAGCAGCTTCGGGACTAGCGGCCCTGCAGAGCAGTACTTC.

The CDR3 region is CASSLRKGDYEQYF. CDR3 sequence (DNA): TGTGCCAGCAGCTTGCGCAAGGGGGACTACGAGCAGTACTTC. The chain links TRBV5-4 to TRBJ2-7; D is possibly TRBD1 (6 bases). Germline CDR1 reads SGHNT; CDR2 reads YYREEE (reference sequence). V lost 1 base to trimming and J lost 3 bases, with 11 bases between them. The CDR3 is made up of 14 amino acids. The whole variable domain, remainder taken from reference TRBV5-4 and TRBJ2-7, is ETGVTQSPTHLIKTRGQQVTLRCSSQSGHNTVSWYQQALGQGPQFIFQYYREEENGRGNFPPRFSGLQFPNYSSELNVNALELDDSALYLCASSLRKGDYEQYFGPGTRLTVT.

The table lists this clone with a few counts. CDR3 region: CASSNPGSVYNEQFF. The CDR3 nucleotides are TGTGCCAGTAGTAACCCGGGATCGGTCTACAATGAGCAGTTCTTC. J is TRBJ2-1 and V is TRBV19; D may be TRBD2 (5 bases). The CDR3 sequence is 15 residues long. Germline CDR1 reads LNHDA; CDR2 reads SQIVND (reference sequence). The V end was cut by 4 bases, the J end by 3 bases, with 13 bases between.

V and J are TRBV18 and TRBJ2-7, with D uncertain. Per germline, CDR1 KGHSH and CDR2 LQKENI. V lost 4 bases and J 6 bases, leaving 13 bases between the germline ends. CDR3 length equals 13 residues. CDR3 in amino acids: CASSHKTAPEQYF. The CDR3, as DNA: TGTGCCAGCTCACATAAAACTGCACCCGAGCAGTACTTC.

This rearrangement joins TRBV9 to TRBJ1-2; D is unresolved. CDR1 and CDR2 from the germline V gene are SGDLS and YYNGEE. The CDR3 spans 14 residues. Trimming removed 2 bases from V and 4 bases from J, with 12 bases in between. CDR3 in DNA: TGTGCCAGCAGCGTGACGACTGATGGCTATGGCTACACCTTC. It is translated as CASSVTTDGYGYTF.